The subject of this entry is one T cell receptor beta chain. The V and J ends lost 3 bases and 1 base respectively, with 9 bases between them. The CDR3 is made up of 15 amino acids. Germline V gives CDR1 SGHTA, CDR2 FQGNSA. The data were taken from a study of blood T cell repertoires in COVID-19. At the level of the study: Sites in the United States, Italy and Spain provided acute and convalescent COVID-19 samples.

Measured with immunoSEQ multiplex PCR; TCRdb has only the in-frame clones, and not every one. The data hold approximately 160,000 clones, with around 80% observed a single time. The chain combines TRBV7-2 with TRBJ2-2; D gene ambiguous. The sequenced sample was peripheral blood. The receptor's source is a woman aged 50 to 60 in a cohort sampled during active or convalescent COVID-19. In DNA form, the CDR3 reads TGTGCCAGCAGCTTCCGCACGGGGAACACCGGGGAGCTGTTTTTT. As protein: CASSFRTGNTGELFF.